This T cell receptor (beta chain) was recovered during a study of blood T cell repertoires in COVID-19. Across the whole study: Acute and convalescent COVID-19 specimens originated in the United States, Italy and Spain. PBMCs, B-cell-depleted T cells, or T cells were the source of the cDNA or gDNA that made up the material.

Methods used by the authors: Counts of nucleated cells, estimated from reference gene primer amplification, were obtained. Here immunoSEQ multiplex PCR was the method, and the copy in TCRdb shows in-frame clones only, minus some. That table furnishes V, J and clone size, whereas the DNA furnished D and trimming. The sample carries roughly 140,000 clones, around 90% recorded once. This clone has more than one count but fewer than ten. The CDR3 extends over 15 amino acids. The V and J ends lost 5 bases and 4 bases respectively, with 17 bases between them. CDR1 SGHTA and CDR2 FQGTGA come from the germline V gene.

The V gene is TRBV7-3, the J gene TRBJ1-2, with D perhaps TRBD1 (5 bases). Material: peripheral blood. This receptor was taken from a human donor in a cohort sampled during active COVID-19. The CDR3 loop is CASSPGGDTLYGYTF. The CDR3 DNA reads as TGTGCCAGCAGCCCCGGGGGGGATACCCTCTATGGCTACACCTTC.